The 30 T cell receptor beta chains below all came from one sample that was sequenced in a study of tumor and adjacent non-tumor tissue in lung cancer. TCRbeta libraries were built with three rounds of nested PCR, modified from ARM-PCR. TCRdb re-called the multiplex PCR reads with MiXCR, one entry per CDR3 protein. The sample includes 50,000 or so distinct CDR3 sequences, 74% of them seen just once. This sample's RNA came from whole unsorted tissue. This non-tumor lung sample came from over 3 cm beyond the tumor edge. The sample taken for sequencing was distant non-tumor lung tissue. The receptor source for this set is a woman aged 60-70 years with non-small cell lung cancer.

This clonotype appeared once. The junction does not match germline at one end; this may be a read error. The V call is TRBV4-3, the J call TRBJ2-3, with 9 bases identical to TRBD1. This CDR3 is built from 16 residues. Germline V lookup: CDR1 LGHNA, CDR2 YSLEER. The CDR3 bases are TGTGCCAGCAGCCAAACCCAGGGACAGGGTTCGGATACGCAGTATTTT. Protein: CASSQTQGQGSDTQYF.

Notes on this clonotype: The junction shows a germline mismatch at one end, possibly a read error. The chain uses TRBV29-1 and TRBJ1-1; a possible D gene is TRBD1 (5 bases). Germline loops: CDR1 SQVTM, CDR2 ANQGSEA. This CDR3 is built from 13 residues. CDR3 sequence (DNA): TGTAACGTCGAACCTCATGGGGGCACTGAAGCTTTCTTT. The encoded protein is CNVEPHGGTEAFF. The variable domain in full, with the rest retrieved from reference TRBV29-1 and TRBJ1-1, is SAVISQKPSRDICQRGTSLTIQCQVDSQVTMMFWYRQQPGQSLTLIATANQGSEATYESGFVIDKFPISRPNLTFSTLTVSNMSPEDSSIYLCNVEPHGGTEAFFGQGTRLTVV.

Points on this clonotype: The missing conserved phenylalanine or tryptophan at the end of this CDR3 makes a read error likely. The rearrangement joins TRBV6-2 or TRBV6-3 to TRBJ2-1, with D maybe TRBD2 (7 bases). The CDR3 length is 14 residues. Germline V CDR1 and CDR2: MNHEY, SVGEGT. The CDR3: CASRDPGGEDEQFL. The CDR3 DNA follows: TGTGCAAGCAGGGATCCGGGGGGCGAGGATGAGCAGTTCCTC.

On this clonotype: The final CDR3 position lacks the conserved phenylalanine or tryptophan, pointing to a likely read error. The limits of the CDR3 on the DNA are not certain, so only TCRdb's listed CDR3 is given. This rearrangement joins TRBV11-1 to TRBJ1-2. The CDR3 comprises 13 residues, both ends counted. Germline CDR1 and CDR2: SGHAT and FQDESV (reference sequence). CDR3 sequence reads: CASSESGSMANTV.

The CDR3 sequence: CVSSLWTRQYF. The CDR3 nucleotides read TGTGTCAGTAGCTTATGGACTCGACAGTACTTC. This chain joins TRBV11-3 and TRBJ2-7; D might be TRBD2 (5 bases). This CDR3 is 11 amino acids long. Germline V lookup: CDR1 SGHNT, CDR2 YENEEA.

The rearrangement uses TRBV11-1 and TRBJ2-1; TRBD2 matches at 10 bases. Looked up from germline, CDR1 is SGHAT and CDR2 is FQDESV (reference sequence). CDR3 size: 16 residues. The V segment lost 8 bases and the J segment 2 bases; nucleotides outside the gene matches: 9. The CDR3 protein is CASQVGGLAAYNEQFF. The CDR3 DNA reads TGTGCCAGCCAAGTAGGCGGACTAGCGGCCTACAATGAGCAGTTCTTC.

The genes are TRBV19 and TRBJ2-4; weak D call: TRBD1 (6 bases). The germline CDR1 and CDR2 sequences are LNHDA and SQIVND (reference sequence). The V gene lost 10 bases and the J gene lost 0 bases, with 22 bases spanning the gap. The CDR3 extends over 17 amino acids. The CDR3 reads CANSSVDSGTAKNIQYF. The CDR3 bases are TGTGCCAATAGCTCTGTGGACAGCGGCACAGCCAAAAACATTCAGTACTTC.

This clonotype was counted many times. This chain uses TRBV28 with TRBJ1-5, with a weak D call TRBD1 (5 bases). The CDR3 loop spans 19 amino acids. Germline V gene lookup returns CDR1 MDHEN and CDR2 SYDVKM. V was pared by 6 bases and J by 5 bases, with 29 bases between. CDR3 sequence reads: CASSFAVPQGWVEDQPQHF. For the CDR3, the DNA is TGTGCCAGCAGCTTTGCTGTCCCTCAGGGTTGGGTGGAAGATCAGCCCCAGCATTTT.

In DNA form, the CDR3 reads TGTGCCAGCAGCTTGACTGTCCGAGAGACCCAGTACTTC. Its translation is CASSLTVRETQYF. The chain employs TRBV5-4 and TRBJ2-5, with unresolved D. V gave up 1 base and J gave up 4 bases, with 8 bases separating them. The CDR3 contains 13 residues. Germline V gene lookup returns CDR1 SGHNT and CDR2 YYREEE (reference sequence). Combining the CDR3 with reference TRBV5-4 and TRBJ2-5 gives the whole variable domain ETGVTQSPTHLIKTRGQQVTLRCSSQSGHNTVSWYQQALGQGPQFIFQYYREEENGRGNFPPRFSGLQFPNYSSELNVNALELDDSALYLCASSLTVRETQYFGPGTRLLVL.

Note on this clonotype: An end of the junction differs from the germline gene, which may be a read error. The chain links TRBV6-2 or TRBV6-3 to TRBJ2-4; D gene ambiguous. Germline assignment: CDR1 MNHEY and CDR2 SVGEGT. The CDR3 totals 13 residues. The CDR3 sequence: CASSYDPQNIQYF. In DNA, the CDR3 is TGTGCCAGCAGTTACGATCCCCAAAACATCCAGTACTTC.

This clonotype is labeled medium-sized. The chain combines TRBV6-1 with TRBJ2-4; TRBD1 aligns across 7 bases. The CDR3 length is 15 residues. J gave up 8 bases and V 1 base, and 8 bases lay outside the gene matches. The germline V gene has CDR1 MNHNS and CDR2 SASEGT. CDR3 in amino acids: CASSEETGSWDIQYF. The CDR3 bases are TGTGCCAGCAGTGAAGAGACAGGGTCGTGGGACATTCAGTACTTC.

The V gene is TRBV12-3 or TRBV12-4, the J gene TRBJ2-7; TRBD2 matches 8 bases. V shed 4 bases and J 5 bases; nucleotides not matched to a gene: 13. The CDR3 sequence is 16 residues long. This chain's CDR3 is CASSSRLARVQNEQYF. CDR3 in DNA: TGTGCCAGCAGTTCTAGACTAGCGAGGGTCCAAAACGAGCAGTACTTC.

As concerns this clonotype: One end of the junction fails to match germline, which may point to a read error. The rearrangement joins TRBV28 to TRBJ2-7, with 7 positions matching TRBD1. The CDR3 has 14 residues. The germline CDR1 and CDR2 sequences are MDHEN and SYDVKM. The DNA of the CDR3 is TGTGCCAGCAGTGTACAGGGGAGTATCGACGAGCAGTACTTT. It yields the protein CASSVQGSIDEQYF. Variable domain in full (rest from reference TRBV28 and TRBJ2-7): DVKVTQSSRYLVKRTGEKVFLECVQDMDHENMFWYRQDPGLGLRLIYFSYDVKMKEKGDIPEGYSVSREKKERFSLILESASTNQTSMYLCASSVQGSIDEQYFGPGTRLTVT.

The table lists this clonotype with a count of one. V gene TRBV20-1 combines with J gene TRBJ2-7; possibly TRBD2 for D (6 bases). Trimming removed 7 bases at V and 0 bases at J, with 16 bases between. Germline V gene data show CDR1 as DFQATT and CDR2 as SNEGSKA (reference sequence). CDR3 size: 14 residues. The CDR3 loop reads CSVKSGGNSYEQYF. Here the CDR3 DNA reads TGCAGTGTTAAATCCGGGGGTAACTCCTACGAGCAGTACTTC.

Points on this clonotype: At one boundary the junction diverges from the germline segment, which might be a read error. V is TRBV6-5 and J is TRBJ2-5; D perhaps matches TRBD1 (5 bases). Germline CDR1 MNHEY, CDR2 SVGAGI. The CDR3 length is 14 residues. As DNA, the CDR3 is TGTGCCAACAGTCGGACAAGGGGCCAAAAGACCCAGTACTTC. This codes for CANSRTRGQKTQYF.

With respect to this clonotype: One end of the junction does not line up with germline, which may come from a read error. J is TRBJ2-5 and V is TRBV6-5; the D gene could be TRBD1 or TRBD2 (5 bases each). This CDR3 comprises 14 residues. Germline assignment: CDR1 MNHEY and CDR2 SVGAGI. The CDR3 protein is CASSAQGEVETQHF. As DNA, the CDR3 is TGTGCTAGCAGTGCCCAGGGAGAGGTAGAGACCCAGCACTTC.

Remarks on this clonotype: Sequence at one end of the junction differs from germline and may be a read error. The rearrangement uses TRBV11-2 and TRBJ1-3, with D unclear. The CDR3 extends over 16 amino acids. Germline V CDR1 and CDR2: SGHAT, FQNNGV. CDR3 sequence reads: CVSSLRVDPTGNTIYF. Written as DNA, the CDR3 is TGTGTCAGCAGCTTAAGGGTTGATCCGACTGGAAACACCATATATTTT.

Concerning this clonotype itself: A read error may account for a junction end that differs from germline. CDR3 sequence (DNA): TGTGCCAGCAGCCCTACAGGGGGAACCAAAAGCATTCAATACTTC. Amino acid sequence: CASSPTGGTKSIQYF. The V call is TRBV7-9, the J call TRBJ2-4, with TRBD1 identical over 8 bases. The CDR3 is 15 amino acids. The germline V gene encodes CDR1 SEHNR and CDR2 FQNEAQ (reference sequence). Based on the CDR3 plus reference TRBV7-9 and TRBJ2-4, the full variable domain is DTGVSQNPRHKITKRGQNVTFRCDPISEHNRLYWYRQTLGQGPEFLTYFQNEAQLEKSRLLSDRFSAERPKGSFSTLEIQRTEQGDSAMYLCASSPTGGTKSIQYFGAGTRLSVL.

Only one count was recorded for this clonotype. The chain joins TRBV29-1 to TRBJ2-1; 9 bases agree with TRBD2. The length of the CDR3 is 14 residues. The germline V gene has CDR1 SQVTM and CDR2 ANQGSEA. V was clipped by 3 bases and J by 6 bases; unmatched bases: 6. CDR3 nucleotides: TGCAGCGTTGAGTCTAGCGGGAACCTCAATGAGCAGTTCTTC. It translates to CSVESSGNLNEQFF.

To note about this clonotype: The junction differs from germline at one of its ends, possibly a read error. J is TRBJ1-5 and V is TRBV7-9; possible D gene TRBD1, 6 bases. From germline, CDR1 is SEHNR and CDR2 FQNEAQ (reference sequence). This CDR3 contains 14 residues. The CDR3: CTSSRVGGNQPQYF. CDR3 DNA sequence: TGTACCAGCAGCCGTGTGGGGGGCAATCAGCCCCAGTACTTT.

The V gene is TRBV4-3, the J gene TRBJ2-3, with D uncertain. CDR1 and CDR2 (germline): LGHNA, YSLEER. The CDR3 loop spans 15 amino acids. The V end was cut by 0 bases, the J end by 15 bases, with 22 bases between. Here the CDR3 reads CASSQEERSTDTQYF. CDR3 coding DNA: TGCGCCAGCAGCCAAGAAGAGAGAAGCACAGATACACAATATTTT.

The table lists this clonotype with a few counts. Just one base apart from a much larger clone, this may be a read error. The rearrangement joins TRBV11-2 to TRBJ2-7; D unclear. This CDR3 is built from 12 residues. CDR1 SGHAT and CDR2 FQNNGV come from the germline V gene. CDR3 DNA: TGTGCCAGCATCTTATCGTCCGGGGAGCAGTACTTC. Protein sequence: CASILSSGEQYF. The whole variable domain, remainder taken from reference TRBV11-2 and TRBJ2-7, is EAGVAQSPRYKIIEKRQSVAFWCNPISGHATLYWYQQILGQGPKLLIQFQNNGVVDDSQLPKDRFSAERLKGVDSTLKIQPAKLEDSAVYLCASILSSGEQYFGPGTRLTVT.

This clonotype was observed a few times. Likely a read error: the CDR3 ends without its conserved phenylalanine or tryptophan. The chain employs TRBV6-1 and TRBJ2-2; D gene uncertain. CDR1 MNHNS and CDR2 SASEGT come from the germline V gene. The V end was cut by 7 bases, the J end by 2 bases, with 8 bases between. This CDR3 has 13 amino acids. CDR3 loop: CASNGRNTGELFL. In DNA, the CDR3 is TGTGCCAGCAACGGGCGCAACACCGGGGAGCTGTTTTTA.

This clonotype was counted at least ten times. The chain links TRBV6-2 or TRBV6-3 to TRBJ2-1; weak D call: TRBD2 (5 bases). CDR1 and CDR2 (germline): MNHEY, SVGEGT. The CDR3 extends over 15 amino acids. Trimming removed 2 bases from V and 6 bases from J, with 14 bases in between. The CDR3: CASSYGLGESNEQFF. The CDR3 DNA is TGTGCCAGCAGTTACGGTCTGGGAGAGAGCAATGAGCAGTTCTTC.

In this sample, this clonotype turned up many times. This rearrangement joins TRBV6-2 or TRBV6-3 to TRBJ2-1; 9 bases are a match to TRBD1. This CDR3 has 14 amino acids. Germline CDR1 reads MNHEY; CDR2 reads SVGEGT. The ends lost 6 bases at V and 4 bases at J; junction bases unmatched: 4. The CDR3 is CASSQGTGYNEQFF. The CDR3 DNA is TGTGCCAGCAGCCAGGGGACAGGGTACAATGAGCAGTTCTTC.

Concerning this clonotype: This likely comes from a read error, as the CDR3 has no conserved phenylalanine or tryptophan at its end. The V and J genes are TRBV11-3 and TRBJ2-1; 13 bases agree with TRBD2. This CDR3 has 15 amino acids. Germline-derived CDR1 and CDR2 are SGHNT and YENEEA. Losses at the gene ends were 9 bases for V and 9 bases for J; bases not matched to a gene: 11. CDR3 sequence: CASSIGTSGIVEQFL. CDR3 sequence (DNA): TGTGCCAGTAGTATCGGGACTAGCGGGATTGTTGAGCAGTTCCTC.

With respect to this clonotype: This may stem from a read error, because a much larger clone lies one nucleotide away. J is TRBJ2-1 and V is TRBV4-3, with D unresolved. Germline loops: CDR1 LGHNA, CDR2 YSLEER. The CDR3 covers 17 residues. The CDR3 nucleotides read TGCGCCAGCGGCCAAACTGTATCCTGGAGCTCCTACAATGAGCAGTTCTTC. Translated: CASGQTVSWSSYNEQFF.

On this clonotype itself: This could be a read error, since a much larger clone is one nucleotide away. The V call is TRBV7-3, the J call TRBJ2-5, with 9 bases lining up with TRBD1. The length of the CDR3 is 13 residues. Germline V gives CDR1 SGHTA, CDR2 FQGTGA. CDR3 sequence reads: CVSSLDRGETQYF. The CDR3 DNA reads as TGTGTCAGCAGCCTCGACAGGGGGGAGACCCAGTACTTC.

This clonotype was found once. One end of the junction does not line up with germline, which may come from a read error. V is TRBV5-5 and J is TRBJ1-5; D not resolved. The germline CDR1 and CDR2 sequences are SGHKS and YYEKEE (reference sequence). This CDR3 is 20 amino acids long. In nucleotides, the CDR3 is TGTGCCAGCGGCTTGAAATTTAGGCCCGCGGCATCTGGCGGCAATCAGCCCCAACATTTT. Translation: CASGLKFRPAASGGNQPQHF.

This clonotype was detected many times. CDR3 amino acids: CASSSHRRQGADEQYF. The CDR3 DNA reads TGTGCCAGCAGTTCCCACCGGCGACAGGGGGCGGACGAGCAGTACTTC. The chain employs TRBV28 and TRBJ2-7, with TRBD1 matching over 10 bases. This CDR3 contains 16 residues. The ends lost 4 bases at V and 5 bases at J; junction bases unmatched: 11. The germline V gene encodes CDR1 MDHEN and CDR2 SYDVKM.